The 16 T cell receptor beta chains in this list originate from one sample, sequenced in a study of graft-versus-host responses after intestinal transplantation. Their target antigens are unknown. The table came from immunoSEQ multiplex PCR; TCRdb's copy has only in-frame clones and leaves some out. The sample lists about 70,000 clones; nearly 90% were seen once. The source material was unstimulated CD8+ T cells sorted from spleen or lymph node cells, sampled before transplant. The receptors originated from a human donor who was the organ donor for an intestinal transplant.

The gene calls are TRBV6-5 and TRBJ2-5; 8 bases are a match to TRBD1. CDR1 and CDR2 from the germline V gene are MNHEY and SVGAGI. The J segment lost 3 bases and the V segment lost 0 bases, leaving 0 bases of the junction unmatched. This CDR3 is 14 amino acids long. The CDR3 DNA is TGTGCCAGCAGTTACTCGACAGGGGAAGAGACCCAGTACTTC. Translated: CASSYSTGEETQYF.

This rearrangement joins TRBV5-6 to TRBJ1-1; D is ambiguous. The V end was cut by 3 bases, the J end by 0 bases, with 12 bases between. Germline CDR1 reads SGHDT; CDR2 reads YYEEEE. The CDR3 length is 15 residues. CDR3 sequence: CASSSGEAMNTEAFF. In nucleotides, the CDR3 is TGTGCCAGCAGCTCGGGTGAAGCTATGAACACTGAAGCTTTCTTT.

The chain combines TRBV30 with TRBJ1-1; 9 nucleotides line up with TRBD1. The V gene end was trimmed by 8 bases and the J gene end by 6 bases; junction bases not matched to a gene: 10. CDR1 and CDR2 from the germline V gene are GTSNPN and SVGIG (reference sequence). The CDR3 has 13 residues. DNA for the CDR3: TGTGCCCGGGCGGGACAGGGTTTCTCTGAAGCTTTCTTT. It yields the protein CARAGQGFSEAFF.

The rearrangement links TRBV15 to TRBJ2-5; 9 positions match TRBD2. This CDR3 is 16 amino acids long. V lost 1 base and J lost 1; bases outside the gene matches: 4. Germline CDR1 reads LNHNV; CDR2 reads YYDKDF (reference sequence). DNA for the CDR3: TGTGCCACCAGCAGAGGTGCTAGCGGGGCCCAAGAGACCCAGTACTTC. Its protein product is CATSRGASGAQETQYF.

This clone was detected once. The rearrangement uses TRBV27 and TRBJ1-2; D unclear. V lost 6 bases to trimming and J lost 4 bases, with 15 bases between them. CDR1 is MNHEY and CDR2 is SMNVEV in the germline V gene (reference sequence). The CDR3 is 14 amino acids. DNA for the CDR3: TGTGCCAGCAGCCCTAACGTCGGGAGCTATGGCTACACCTTC. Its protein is CASSPNVGSYGYTF.

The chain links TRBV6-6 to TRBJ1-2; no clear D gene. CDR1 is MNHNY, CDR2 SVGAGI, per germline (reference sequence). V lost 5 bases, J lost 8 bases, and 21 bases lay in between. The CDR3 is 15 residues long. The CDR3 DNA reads TGTGCCAGCAGTCCGCGGGCCCGCCATCTGAAGGGCTACACCTTC. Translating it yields CASSPRARHLKGYTF.

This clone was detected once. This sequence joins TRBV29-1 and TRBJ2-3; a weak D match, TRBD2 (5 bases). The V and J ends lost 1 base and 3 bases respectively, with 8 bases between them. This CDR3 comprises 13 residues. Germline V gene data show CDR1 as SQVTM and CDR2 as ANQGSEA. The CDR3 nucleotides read TGCAGCGTTGAAGCAGCGGTGACAGATACGCAGTATTTT. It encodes CSVEAAVTDTQYF.

CDR3: CASSQVAGGGTGELFF. CDR3 bases: TGCGCCAGCAGCCAAGTTGCAGGGGGCGGCACCGGGGAGCTGTTTTTT. This sequence joins TRBV4-1 and TRBJ2-2; TRBD1 agrees at 8 bases. The ends lost 1 base at V and 4 bases at J; junction bases unmatched: 5. Germline assignment: CDR1 MGHRA and CDR2 YSYEKL. The CDR3 length is 16 residues.

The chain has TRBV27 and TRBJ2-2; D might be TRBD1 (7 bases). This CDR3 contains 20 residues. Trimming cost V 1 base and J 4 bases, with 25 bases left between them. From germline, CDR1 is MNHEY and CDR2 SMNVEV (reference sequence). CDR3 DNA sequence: TGTGCCAGCAGTTTATTTACAGGGGAGGTCCCAGAGAGGGGCACCGGGGAGCTGTTTTTT. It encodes CASSLFTGEVPERGTGELFF.

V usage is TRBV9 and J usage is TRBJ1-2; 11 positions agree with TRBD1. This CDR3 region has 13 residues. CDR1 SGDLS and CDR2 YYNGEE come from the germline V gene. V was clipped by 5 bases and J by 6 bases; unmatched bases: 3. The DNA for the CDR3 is TGTGCCAGCAGTTTGGGACAGGGGGATGGCTACACCTTC. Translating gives CASSLGQGDGYTF.

CDR3 amino acids: CASSPPGLESSYEQYV. For the CDR3, the DNA is TGTGCCAGCAGTCCCCCGGGACTGGAGAGCTCCTACGAGCAGTACGTC. The J gene is TRBJ2-7, the V gene TRBV28; tentatively, D is TRBD2 (6 bases). The V and J ends lost 5 bases and 0 bases respectively, with 17 bases between them. The CDR3 runs to 16 residues. CDR1 is MDHEN and CDR2 is SYDVKM in the germline V gene.

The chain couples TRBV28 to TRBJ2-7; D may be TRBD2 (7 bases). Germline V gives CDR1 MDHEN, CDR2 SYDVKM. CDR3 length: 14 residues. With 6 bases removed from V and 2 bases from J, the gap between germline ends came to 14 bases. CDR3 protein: CASSLGRGPYEQYV. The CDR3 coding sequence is TGTGCCAGCAGCCTGGGGCGGGGGCCCTACGAGCAGTACGTC.

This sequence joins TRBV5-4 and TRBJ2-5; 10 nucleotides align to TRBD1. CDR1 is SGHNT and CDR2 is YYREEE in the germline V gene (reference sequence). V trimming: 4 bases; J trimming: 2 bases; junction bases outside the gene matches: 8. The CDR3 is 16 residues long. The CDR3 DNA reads TGTGCCAGCAGCCCTGTCGGGACAGGGGATCAAGAGACCCAGTACTTC. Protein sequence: CASSPVGTGDQETQYF. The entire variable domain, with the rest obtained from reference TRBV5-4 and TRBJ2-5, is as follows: ETGVTQSPTHLIKTRGQQVTLRCSSQSGHNTVSWYQQALGQGPQFIFQYYREEENGRGNFPPRFSGLQFPNYSSELNVNALELDDSALYLCASSPVGTGDQETQYFGPGTRLLVL.

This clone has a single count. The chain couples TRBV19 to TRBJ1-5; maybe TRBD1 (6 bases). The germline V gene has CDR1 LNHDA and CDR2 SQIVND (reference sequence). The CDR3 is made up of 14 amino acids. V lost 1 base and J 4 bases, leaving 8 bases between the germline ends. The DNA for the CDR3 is TGTGCCAGTAGTATAGGAACAGGGAATCAGCCCCAGCATTTT. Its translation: CASSIGTGNQPQHF. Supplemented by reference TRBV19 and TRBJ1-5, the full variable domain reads DGGITQSPKYLFRKEGQNVTLSCEQNLNHDAMYWYRQDPGQGLRLIYYSQIVNDFQKGDIAEGYSVSREKKESFPLTVTSAQKNPTAFYLCASSIGTGNQPQHFGDGTRLSIL.

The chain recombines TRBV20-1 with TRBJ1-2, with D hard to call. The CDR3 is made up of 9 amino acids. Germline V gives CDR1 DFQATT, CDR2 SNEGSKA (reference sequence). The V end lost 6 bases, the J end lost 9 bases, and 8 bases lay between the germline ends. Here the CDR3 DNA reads TGCAGTGCATTACAAAGCTACACCTTC. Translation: CSALQSYTF.

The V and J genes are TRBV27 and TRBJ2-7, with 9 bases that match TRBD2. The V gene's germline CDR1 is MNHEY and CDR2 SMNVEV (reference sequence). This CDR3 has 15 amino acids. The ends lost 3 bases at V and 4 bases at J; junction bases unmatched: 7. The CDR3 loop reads CASSLLAGSPYEQYV. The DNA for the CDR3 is TGTGCCAGCAGTTTGCTAGCGGGGTCGCCTTACGAGCAGTACGTC.